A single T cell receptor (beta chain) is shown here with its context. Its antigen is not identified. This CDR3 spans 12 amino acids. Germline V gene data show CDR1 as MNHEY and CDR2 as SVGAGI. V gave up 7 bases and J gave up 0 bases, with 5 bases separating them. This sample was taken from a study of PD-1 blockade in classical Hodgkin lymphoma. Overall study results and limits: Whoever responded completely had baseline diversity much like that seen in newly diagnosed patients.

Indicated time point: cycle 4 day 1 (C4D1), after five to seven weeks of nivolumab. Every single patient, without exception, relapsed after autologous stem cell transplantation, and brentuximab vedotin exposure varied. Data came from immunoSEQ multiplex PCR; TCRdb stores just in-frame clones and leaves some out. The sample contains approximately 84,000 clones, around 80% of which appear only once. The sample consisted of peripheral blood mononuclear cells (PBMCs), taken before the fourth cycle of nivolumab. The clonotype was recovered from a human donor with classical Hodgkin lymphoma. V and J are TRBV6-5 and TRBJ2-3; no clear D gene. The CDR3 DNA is TGTGCCAGCACATCCAGCACAGATACGCAGTATTTT. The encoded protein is CASTSSTDTQYF.